This TCR beta chain was found in a study of technical replicates of blood from a handful of donors. Data came from immunoSEQ multiplex PCR; TCRdb stores just in-frame clones and leaves some out. The sample shows approximately 82,000 clones, over 95% of them seen only once. Sequencing was carried out using T cells isolated from PBMCs. The sequence derives from a human donor in good health.

CDR3 loop: CASSLGEAYEQYF. As DNA, the CDR3 is TGCGCCAGCAGCTTGGGGGAGGCCTACGAGCAGTACTTC. The rearrangement joins TRBV5-1 to TRBJ2-7, with D maybe TRBD2 (6 bases). V dropped 0 bases and J dropped 2 bases, with 6 bases sitting between them. The CDR3 consists of 13 residues. Germline V gene sequence: CDR1 SGHRS, CDR2 YFSETQ.